One sample yielded the 9 T cell receptor beta chains listed below, sequenced in a study of lung T cells in sarcoidosis with Löfgren's syndrome. TCRdb itself ran the reads through MiXCR, one entry per CDR3 protein. Of fewer than 80,000 distinct CDR3 sequences in the sample, approximately 22% were seen once. Sequencing input: CD4+ T cells from PBMCs. The source of these receptors is a human donor with sarcoidosis (Löfgren's syndrome or another form), or a control subject (not recorded which).

Ten or more counts support this clonotype. The V and J genes are TRBV7-8 and TRBJ2-1; the D gene is possibly TRBD2 (5 bases). Germline CDR1 SGHVS, CDR2 FQNEAQ. This CDR3 has 14 amino acids. The V and J ends lost 5 bases and 4 bases respectively, with 12 bases between them. The CDR3 sequence: CASSPGSGYNEQFF. The CDR3 nucleotides are TGTGCCAGCAGCCCGGGGAGCGGTTACAATGAGCAGTTCTTC.

Comment on this clonotype: A much larger clonotype is one base distant, so this may be a read error. This chain uses TRBV20-1 with TRBJ2-3; D might be TRBD1 (6 bases). In germline, CDR1 is DFQATT, CDR2 SNEGSKA (reference sequence). The CDR3 covers 14 residues. Here the CDR3 DNA reads TGCGGCGCTAGAGTACAGGGAAGCACAGATACGCAGTATTTT. Translation: CGARVQGSTDTQYF.

The CDR3 loop reads CSVGTGLTNQPQHF. CDR3 coding DNA: TGCAGCGTCGGGACAGGGTTAACCAATCAGCCCCAGCATTTT. The rearrangement links TRBV29-1 to TRBJ1-5, with TRBD1 identical over 9 bases. The CDR3 has 14 amino acids. Germline V lookup: CDR1 SQVTM, CDR2 ANQGSEA. J gave up 3 bases and V 6 bases, and 6 bases lay outside the gene matches.

This clonotype appeared once. A much larger clone lies one base from this, so it may be a read error. The CDR3 sequence: CSASPCGREVTQYF. The CDR3, as DNA: TGCAGTGCTAGCCCCTGTGGGCGGGAGGTGACCCAGTACTTC. The V call is TRBV20-1, the J call TRBJ2-5; 8 bases map to TRBD2. The CDR3 is made up of 14 amino acids. Trimming at V came to 3 bases and at J to 7 bases, leaving 10 bases not matched to a gene. Per germline, CDR1 DFQATT and CDR2 SNEGSKA (reference sequence).

In DNA form, the CDR3 reads TGTGCCAGCAGTGAGGGGTGGGGACAGCCATTTACCTATGGCTACACCTTC. It yields the protein CASSEGWGQPFTYGYTF. This chain links TRBV2 with TRBJ1-2; TRBD1 aligns across 7 bases. V was clipped by 3 bases and J by 4 bases; unmatched bases: 14. Looked up from germline, CDR1 is SNHLY and CDR2 is FYNNEI. The CDR3 has 17 amino acids.

This clonotype was seen ten or more times. The chain couples TRBV28 to TRBJ2-3; weak D call: TRBD1 (6 bases). In germline, CDR1 is MDHEN, CDR2 SYDVKM. Trimming took 3 bases from V and 2 from J, leaving 12 bases between them. The CDR3 is 15 amino acids. CDR3 amino acids: CASSFAGANTDTQYF. The CDR3 DNA is TGTGCCAGCAGTTTTGCAGGGGCCAACACAGATACGCAGTATTTT.

For this clonotype: At one of its ends the junction is not consistent with the germline gene, which may arise from a read error. The gene calls are TRBV12-3 or TRBV12-4 and TRBJ1-4; D is unresolved. The CDR3 is 12 residues long. CDR3 amino acids: CASSRHGERLFF. DNA for the CDR3: TGTGCCAGCAGCCGTCATGGTGAAAGACTGTTTTTT.

The chain combines TRBV11-2 with TRBJ2-4; 8 bases line up with TRBD2. With 1 base clipped from V and 6 bases from J, the junction kept 8 bases outside the gene matches. This CDR3 has 16 amino acids. Per germline, CDR1 SGHAT and CDR2 FQNNGV. The CDR3 DNA sequence: TGTGCCAGCAGCTTAGTTTCGGGAGGGTTGGGAAACATTCAGTACTTC. Translating it yields CASSLVSGGLGNIQYF.

Note on this clonotype: It may be a read error: a sequence one base away is much more abundant. This chain uses TRBV28 with TRBJ1-2; no definite D call. Germline V lookup: CDR1 MDHEN, CDR2 SYDVKM. Between the trimmed V and J ends, which lost 9 bases and 12 bases, there was a span of 20 bases. The CDR3 has 12 residues. CDR3 bases: TGTGCCAGTCTAGAGGGCGGGGAGGGCCACACCTTC. Protein: CASLEGGEGHTF.